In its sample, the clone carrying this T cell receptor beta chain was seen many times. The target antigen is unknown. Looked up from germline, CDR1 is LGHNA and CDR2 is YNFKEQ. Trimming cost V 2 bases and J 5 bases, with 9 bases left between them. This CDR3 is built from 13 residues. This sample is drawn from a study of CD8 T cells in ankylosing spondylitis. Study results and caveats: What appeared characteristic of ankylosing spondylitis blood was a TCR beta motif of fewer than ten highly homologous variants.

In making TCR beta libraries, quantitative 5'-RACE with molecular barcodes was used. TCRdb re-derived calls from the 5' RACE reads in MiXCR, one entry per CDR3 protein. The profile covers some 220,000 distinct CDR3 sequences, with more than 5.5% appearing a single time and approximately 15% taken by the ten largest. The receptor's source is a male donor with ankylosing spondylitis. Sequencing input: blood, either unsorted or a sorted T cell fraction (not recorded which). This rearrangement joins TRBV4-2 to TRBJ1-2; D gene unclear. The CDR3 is CASSQRSGYGYTF. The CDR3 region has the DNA TGTGCCAGCAGCCAAAGGTCCGGTTATGGCTACACCTTC.